What follows describes a single TCR beta chain. What it recognizes is unknown. TCR beta CDR3 regions were amplified from RNA. HTBI primers were employed in a first-round RT-PCR of the TCR CDR3. Using its own MiXCR run on the multiplex PCR reads, TCRdb lists one record per CDR3 protein. The table lists around 600,000 distinct CDR3 sequences, approximately 15% of them singletons, with around 12% in the top ten. The entry originates in a study of T cells in Graves' hyperthyroidism and ophthalmopathy. General observations from the study: The authors' 13 V-J model separated ophthalmopathy from stable hyperthyroidism. Progression to ophthalmopathy was predicted a median of about six months early.

Diagnosing involved the use of clinical symptoms, serum thyroxine and TRAb, thyroid ultrasound and orbital computed tomography. About 10 ml of fresh peripheral blood supplied the PBMCs. Germline CDR1 reads SGHNT; CDR2 reads YENEEA. Trimming left V 1 base short and J 0 bases short, with 9 bases between. The CDR3 loop spans 15 amino acids. The rearrangement joins TRBV11-3 to TRBJ2-5; D is unclear. The TCR originated in a woman in her forties or fifties with Graves' ophthalmopathy. Sequenced: blood. The chain's CDR3 is CASSLGSSYQETQYF. In DNA form, the CDR3 reads TGTGCCAGCAGCTTAGGAAGCTCGTACCAAGAGACCCAGTACTTC. The complete variable domain, with remaining parts taken from reference TRBV11-3 and TRBJ2-5, reads EAGVVQSPRYKIIEKKQPVAFWCNPISGHNTLYWYLQNLGQGPELLIRYENEEAVDDSQLPKDRFSAERLKGVDSTLKIQPAELGDSAVYLCASSLGSSYQETQYFGPGTRLLVL.